This TCR beta chain is drawn from a study of T cells expressing NK-cell markers. On the study more broadly: From sorted CD3+CD56+NKG2C+, CD3+CD56+NKG2C- and CD3+CD56-NKG2C+ T cells came the TCR beta repertoires. In the group of eight sequenced donors, seven were HCMV-seropositive and one was seronegative. General study results and limits: Also leading the CD3+CD56-NKG2C+ fraction in several donors were these clonotypes.

Germline values: CDR1 MDHEN, CDR2 SYDVKM. CDR3 length equals 15 residues. In regard to this clonotype: Its antigen is unknown.

TCRdb reworked the 5' RACE reads into one entry per CDR3 protein, no DNA. The sample has approximately 460,000 distinct CDR3 sequences. The sequenced sample consisted of blood T cells: a sorted CD56 or NKG2C T cell subset, CD4+ or CD8+ T cells, or bulk PBMC T cells (not recorded which). The rearrangement uses TRBV28 and TRBJ1-1; TCRdb reports TRBD1, a call that lacks DNA to check it against. The TCR was taken from a woman aged 18-70 years in good health. CDR3: CASSPHRGRWTEAFF.